This TCR beta chain emerged from a study of beta chain features in type 1 diabetes. Study-level points and caveats: The analysis here could not establish whether HLA type shapes TCRB rearrangement. More deletions and fewer insertions at VDJ junctions were seen in type 1 diabetes patients.

What was sequenced were expressed TCRB transcripts, since all of the isolated RNA had been reverse transcribed. Libraries were prepared by immunoSEQ multiplex PCR; TCRdb keeps only in-frame clonotypes and omits some of them. This table holds about 350,000 clones, less than 20% found once. Naive, central memory, regulatory and stem cell-like memory cells within the CD4+ compartment were sorted using CD45RO/CCR7/CD25/CD127/CD95/CD27. Turning to this clone: No antigen is known for it.

Trimming removed 5 bases at V and 4 bases at J, with 14 bases between. Looked up from germline, CDR1 is MNHEY and CDR2 is SMNVEV (reference sequence). This CDR3 is 14 amino acids long. The chain has TRBV27 and TRBJ1-2; no clear D. This clonotype originated in a woman aged 18-29 years in good health. Sequenced sample: naive CD4+ T cells from blood. CDR3 DNA: TGTGCCAGCAGTCCCCCGGGAGGGTTCTATGGCTACACCTTC. This codes for CASSPPGGFYGYTF.